The 30 T cell receptor beta chains below were found in one sample sequenced in a study of T cell repertoires in cytomegalovirus infection. Each CDR3 protein gets one entry after TCRdb re-called the reads with MiXCR. The sample contains 50,000 to 65,000 distinct CDR3 sequences, over 15% of which appear only once. What these receptors recognize is not known. The input for sequencing was CD8+ T cells from cultured PBMCs, taken from culture after CMV antigen stimulation. All receptors come from a human donor in good health (CMV status not recorded). Some clones in this sample may be carry-over from other donors' samples.

The chain joins TRBV7-2 to TRBJ2-1; perhaps TRBD2 as D (5 bases). Looked up from germline, CDR1 is SGHTA and CDR2 is FQGNSA. The CDR3 totals 13 residues. Trimming stripped 0 bases from V and 9 bases from J, with 9 bases between. CDR3 nucleotides: TGTGCCAGCAGCTTAGCGAGTCGGGGTGAGCAGTTCTTC. Protein sequence: CASSLASRGEQFF.

V is TRBV4-3 and J is TRBJ2-4; D possibly corresponds to TRBD1 (5 bases). V was trimmed by 5 bases and J by 13 bases, leaving 24 bases between them. Germline CDR1 reads LGHNA; CDR2 reads YSLEER. The CDR3 runs to 15 residues. The CDR3: CASSYHQGGKNRQYF. In nucleotides, the CDR3 is TGCGCCAGCAGCTATCATCAGGGCGGCAAAAACAGGCAGTACTTC.

This clonotype was counted at least ten times. The chain carries TRBV7-2 and TRBJ2-1; 9 bases agree with TRBD2. This CDR3 region has 18 residues. The V gene's germline CDR1 is SGHTA and CDR2 FQGNSA. The ends lost 3 bases at V and 0 bases at J; junction bases unmatched: 9. The CDR3 reads CASSFKREALSSYNEQFF. For the CDR3, the DNA is TGTGCCAGCAGCTTTAAGCGGGAGGCCCTGAGCTCCTACAATGAGCAGTTCTTC.

This clonotype was recorded a few times. V and J are TRBV27 and TRBJ1-1, with 12 bases matching TRBD1. V shed 5 bases and J 3 bases; nucleotides not matched to a gene: 13. The CDR3 covers 18 residues. Looked up from germline, CDR1 is MNHEY and CDR2 is SMNVEV (reference sequence). CDR3 protein: CASSTRPGTGGSDTEAFF. DNA of the CDR3: TGTGCCAGCAGTACTCGCCCCGGGACAGGGGGCTCGGACACTGAAGCTTTCTTT.

This clonotype was counted between two and nine times. This rearrangement joins TRBV7-2 to TRBJ1-1; D call uncertain. Trimming cost V 5 bases and J 5 bases, with 12 bases left between them. Germline CDR1 and CDR2: SGHTA and FQGNSA. The CDR3 is 13 residues long. The DNA for the CDR3 is TGTGCCAGCAGCCCAGATCTGTGGACTGAAGCTTTCTTT. It translates to CASSPDLWTEAFF.

This chain links TRBV6-9 with TRBJ2-7; tentatively, D is TRBD1 or TRBD2 (5 bases each). V lost 3 bases, J lost 5 bases, and 14 bases lay in between. Germline V gene lookup returns CDR1 MNHGY and CDR2 SVAAGI. This CDR3 has 14 amino acids. CDR3 sequence (DNA): TGTGCCAGCAGTTACGAGGGACCACAGAACGAGCAGTACTTC. Amino acid sequence: CASSYEGPQNEQYF.

The chain uses TRBV6-5 and TRBJ1-2, with TRBD1 matching over 10 bases. This CDR3 is built from 14 residues. J gave up 9 bases and V 7 bases, and 11 bases lay outside the gene matches. Germline V gives CDR1 MNHEY, CDR2 SVGAGI. This CDR3 reads CASTRQGAGFRYTF. CDR3 in DNA: TGTGCCAGCACCAGACAGGGGGCGGGTTTTCGCTACACCTTC.

This chain links TRBV6-1 with TRBJ2-1; 9 nucleotides line up with TRBD1. The germline gives CDR1 MNHNS, CDR2 SASEGT. V shed 6 bases and J 8 bases; nucleotides not matched to a gene: 8. The CDR3 is made up of 14 amino acids. The chain's CDR3 is CASRGGQGFDEQFF. CDR3 coding DNA: TGTGCCAGCAGGGGGGGACAGGGATTTGATGAGCAGTTCTTC.

The rearrangement links TRBV9 to TRBJ2-2, with no clear D. CDR3 length equals 11 residues. Trimming left V 5 bases short and J 6 bases short, with 5 bases between. Germline V gene lookup returns CDR1 SGDLS and CDR2 YYNGEE. CDR3 sequence (DNA): TGTGCCAGCAGTAGATCCGGGGAGCTGTTTTTT. This encodes CASSRSGELFF.

This rearrangement joins TRBV11-2 to TRBJ2-7; 7 bases line up with TRBD1. There are 15 residues in the CDR3. CDR1 and CDR2 (germline): SGHAT, FQNNGV. V trimming: 3 bases; J trimming: 2 bases; junction bases outside the gene matches: 7. DNA for the CDR3: TGTGCCAGCAGCTTTGGGACAGCAATTACCTACGAGCAGTACTTC. Translation: CASSFGTAITYEQYF.

The CDR3 nucleotides read TGTGCCAGCAGCTTAGAGGCGGGGAGTCTAGCGCTTAGCACAGATACGCAGTATTTT. This gives the protein CASSLEAGSLALSTDTQYF. The chain recombines TRBV7-2 with TRBJ2-3; a possible D gene is TRBD2 (6 bases). The CDR3 is 19 amino acids. Germline CDR1 and CDR2: SGHTA and FQGNSA. The V gene lost 1 base and the J gene lost 0 bases, with 20 bases spanning the gap.

The chain recombines TRBV12-5 with TRBJ2-1; tentatively, D is TRBD2 (7 bases). Looked up from germline, CDR1 is LGHNT and CDR2 is FRNRAP. V gave up 5 bases and J gave up 3 bases, with 11 bases separating them. The CDR3 runs 14 residues. The CDR3 bases are TGTGCTAGTGGTAGGGGGGGTGTCTACAATGAGCAGTTCTTC. Its translation: CASGRGGVYNEQFF.

This clonotype has ten or more counts. This chain uses TRBV7-9 with TRBJ2-1, with D perhaps matching TRBD2 (6 bases). V lost 5 bases and J 2 bases, leaving 10 bases between the germline ends. CDR3 length: 14 amino acids. CDR1 is SEHNR and CDR2 is FQNEAQ in the germline V gene (reference sequence). The CDR3: CASSLAGTYNEQFF. The CDR3 DNA is TGTGCCAGCAGCCTGGCGGGAACCTACAATGAGCAGTTCTTC.

This clonotype was counted only a few times. V gene TRBV3-1 combines with J gene TRBJ2-5, with unresolved D. CDR1 and CDR2 (germline): LGHDT, YNNKEL (reference sequence). Trimming removed 0 bases at V and 2 bases at J, with 7 bases between. This CDR3 comprises 14 residues. For the CDR3, the DNA is TGTGCCAGCAGCCAAGAATTAGAGCAAGAGACCCAGTACTTC. Protein: CASSQELEQETQYF.

The genes are TRBV6-2 or TRBV6-3 and TRBJ2-7; D gene ambiguous. Germline loops: CDR1 MNHEY, CDR2 SVGEGT. V dropped 2 bases and J dropped 3 bases, with 8 bases sitting between them. This CDR3 has 13 residues. The CDR3 DNA reads as TGTGCCAGCAGTTACGGGCTCCTCTACGAGCAGTACTTC. Translated: CASSYGLLYEQYF.

This clonotype was found a few times. This rearrangement joins TRBV7-2 to TRBJ2-1; 9 bases align to TRBD2. There are 15 residues in the CDR3. Germline values: CDR1 SGHTA, CDR2 FQGNSA. The V and J ends lost 4 bases and 0 bases, in that order; junction bases with no gene match: 1. In DNA, the CDR3 is TGTGCCAGCAGCTCGACTAGCGGCTCCTACAATGAGCAGTTCTTC. This encodes CASSSTSGSYNEQFF. The full variable domain, completed using reference TRBV7-2 and TRBJ2-1, is GAGVSQSPSNKVTEKGKDVELRCDPISGHTALYWYRQSLGQGLEFLIYFQGNSAPDKSGLPSDRFSAERTGGSVSTLTIQRTQQEDSAVYLCASSSTSGSYNEQFFGPGTRLTVL.

The chain joins TRBV7-2 to TRBJ2-5; TRBD2 matches 10 bases. The germline V gene has CDR1 SGHTA and CDR2 FQGNSA. The V and J ends lost 4 bases and 2 bases, in that order; junction bases with no gene match: 4. This CDR3 region has 15 residues. The CDR3 coding sequence is TGTGCCAGCAGCTATAGCGGGGGGCTACAAGAGACCCAGTACTTC. Translated, it gives CASSYSGGLQETQYF.

This clonotype was counted between two and nine times. The chain is built from TRBV27 and TRBJ1-2; D perhaps matches TRBD1 (6 bases). The CDR3 is made up of 12 amino acids. The ends were cut back, 6 bases at V and 4 bases at J, with 9 bases in the middle. Germline V lookup: CDR1 MNHEY, CDR2 SMNVEV (reference sequence). The CDR3 region is CASRGAAYGYTF. In DNA, the CDR3 is TGTGCCAGCAGGGGGGCAGCCTATGGCTACACCTTC.

The chain couples TRBV19 to TRBJ1-2, with a tentative D call TRBD1 (6 bases). This CDR3 comprises 15 residues. Trimming took off 2 bases at V and 4 bases at J, with 14 bases between the two ends. CDR1 is LNHDA, CDR2 SQIVND, per germline (reference sequence). DNA for the CDR3: TGTGCCAGTAGTATAAGAGGAGACAGGTTCTATGGCTACACCTTC. Translating it yields CASSIRGDRFYGYTF.

V and J are TRBV19 and TRBJ2-1; 12 bases align to TRBD2. Looked up from germline, CDR1 is LNHDA and CDR2 is SQIVND (reference sequence). This CDR3 has 15 residues. V shed 5 bases and J 6 bases; nucleotides not matched to a gene: 5. DNA of the CDR3: TGTGCCAGTAGTGCGACTAGCGGGAGCCCCAATGAGCAGTTCTTC. Translation gives CASSATSGSPNEQFF.

V usage is TRBV6-2 or TRBV6-3 and J usage is TRBJ2-7, with 7 bases fitting TRBD1. Germline V gene data show CDR1 as MNHEY and CDR2 as SVGEGT. V was clipped by 2 bases and J by 4 bases; unmatched bases: 8. The CDR3 totals 15 residues. The DNA for the CDR3 is TGTGCCAGCAGTTACCCGGACAGGCGGATATACGAGCAGTACTTC. Encoded protein: CASSYPDRRIYEQYF.

This clonotype was detected a few times. This chain connects TRBV7-9 to TRBJ2-7, with 7 bases lining up with TRBD2. Germline-derived CDR1 and CDR2 are SEHNR and FQNEAQ (reference sequence). With V trimmed by 2 bases and J by 3 bases, 10 bases remained unmatched. The CDR3 contains 16 residues. The CDR3 sequence is CASSLSSGGSDYEQYF. The CDR3 bases are TGTGCCAGCAGCTTAAGTTCGGGCGGGAGCGACTACGAGCAGTACTTC.

This clonotype appeared a few times. The J gene is TRBJ2-2, the V gene TRBV6-2 or TRBV6-3; D gene uncertain. Per the germline V gene, CDR1 is MNHEY and CDR2 is SVGEGT. V dropped 4 bases and J dropped 4 bases, with 10 bases sitting between them. This CDR3 spans 14 amino acids. CDR3 sequence (DNA): TGTGCCAGCAGTTCCCTTTCTTTCACCGGGGAGCTGTTTTTT. This translates into CASSSLSFTGELFF.

This chain uses TRBV12-3 or TRBV12-4 with TRBJ2-1, with 9 bases fitting TRBD1. V dropped 4 bases and J dropped 3; count of bases not matched to a gene: 7. CDR3 length: 16 amino acids. The CDR3 region is CASSSSGTGIYNEQFF. The CDR3 coding sequence is TGTGCCAGCAGTTCCAGCGGGACAGGGATCTACAATGAGCAGTTCTTC.

Many counts were recorded for this clonotype. The chain combines TRBV20-1 with TRBJ1-5, with D perhaps matching TRBD1 (5 bases). V was clipped by 6 bases and J by 0 bases, with 24 bases between them. This CDR3 is 18 amino acids long. The germline V gene encodes CDR1 DFQATT and CDR2 SNEGSKA (reference sequence). CDR3 residues: CSARYVEGSGASNQPQHF. Here the CDR3 DNA reads TGCAGTGCCCGGTATGTTGAGGGTAGCGGGGCTAGCAATCAGCCCCAGCATTTT.

The chain couples TRBV4-3 to TRBJ1-2; 11 bases agree with TRBD1. This CDR3 is 15 amino acids long. Trimming at V came to 3 bases and at J to 6 bases, leaving 6 bases not matched to a gene. CDR1 and CDR2 from the germline V gene are LGHNA and YSLEER. For the CDR3, the DNA is TGCGCCAGCAGCCAGGGACAGGGGGGATTTAATGGCTACACCTTC. Protein: CASSQGQGGFNGYTF.

The genes are TRBV4-2 and TRBJ1-5; a weak D match, TRBD1 (6 bases). This CDR3 has 16 amino acids. V lost 5 bases and J lost 1, with 15 bases in between. In germline, CDR1 is LGHNA, CDR2 YNFKEQ. Here the CDR3 DNA reads TGTGCCAGCAGCTACTTACAGGGAGACAGCAATCAGCCCCAGCATTTT. Its protein is CASSYLQGDSNQPQHF.

This clonotype occurred a few times. V and J are TRBV11-2 and TRBJ1-1; no clear D gene. With 2 bases removed from V and 1 base from J, the gap between germline ends came to 2 bases. The germline V gene encodes CDR1 SGHAT and CDR2 FQNNGV. This CDR3 has 12 amino acids. In DNA form, the CDR3 reads TGTGCCAGCAGCTTAACGAACACTGAAGCTTTCTTT. Residues: CASSLTNTEAFF.

The table lists this clonotype with a few counts. The J gene is TRBJ2-7, the V gene TRBV6-2 or TRBV6-3; possible D gene TRBD2, 5 bases. The CDR3 totals 14 residues. Germline-derived CDR1 and CDR2 are MNHEY and SVGEGT. V was trimmed by 7 bases and J by 6 bases, leaving 19 bases between them. CDR3 loop: CASIQRSAGGEQYF. The CDR3 coding sequence is TGTGCCAGCATCCAGAGGTCGGCGGGTGGCGAGCAGTACTTC.

This clonotype showed up many times. The chain combines TRBV6-5 with TRBJ2-7, with D possibly TRBD2 on 5 matching bases. The length of the CDR3 is 14 residues. The germline V gene has CDR1 MNHEY and CDR2 SVGAGI. V lost 4 bases and J lost 3, with 13 bases in between. In DNA, the CDR3 is TGTGCCAGCAGTTGGCAACCCGGGGACTACGAGCAGTACTTC. Protein: CASSWQPGDYEQYF.